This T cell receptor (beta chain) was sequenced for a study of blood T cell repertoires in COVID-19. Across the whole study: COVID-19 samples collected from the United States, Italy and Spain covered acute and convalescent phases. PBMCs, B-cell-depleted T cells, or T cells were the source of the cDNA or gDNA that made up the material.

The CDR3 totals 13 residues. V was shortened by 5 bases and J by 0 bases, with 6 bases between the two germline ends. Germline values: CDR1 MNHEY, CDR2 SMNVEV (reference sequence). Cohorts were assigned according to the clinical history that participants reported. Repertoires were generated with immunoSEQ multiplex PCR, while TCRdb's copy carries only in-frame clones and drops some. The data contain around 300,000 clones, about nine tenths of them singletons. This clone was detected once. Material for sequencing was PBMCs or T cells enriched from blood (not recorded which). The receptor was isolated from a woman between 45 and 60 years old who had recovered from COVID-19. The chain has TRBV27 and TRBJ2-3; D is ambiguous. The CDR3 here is CASSVTSTDTQYF. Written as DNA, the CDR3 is TGTGCCAGCAGTGTCACTAGCACAGATACGCAGTATTTT.